The subject of this entry is one TCR beta chain. This receptor's antigen is unknown. V is trimmed back by 6 bases and J by 5 bases, and the junction contains 8 bases that no gene match accounts for. From the cysteine up to the phenylalanine, the CDR3 has a length of 15 residues. Left in the record is the CDR3 DNA by itself, 45 bases read in frame from the first base. From a lookup of the germline V gene, CDR1 and CDR2 are MDHEN and SYDVKM. Library creation used the immunoSEQ multiplex PCR assay. For the multiplex PCR, a mixture combining 60 forward primers for TCR Vbeta segments and 13 reverse primers for TCR Jbeta segments was used. The CDR3 region of rearranged TCR beta genes was amplified from genomic DNA by a multiplex PCR assay. On the Illumina HiSeq System, the amplified TCR beta libraries were sequenced as 87-base-pair reads. The study's processing was this. A later analysis counted about 80 million unique TCR beta chains across the 640 or so repertoires, and roughly 9.9 million of these chains were shared by at least two donors. Raw reads were error-corrected and collapsed into unique sequences by a nearest-neighbor algorithm in which closely related sequences were merged to remove PCR and sequencing errors. To assign V, D and J gene segments, CDR3 sequences were aligned to IMGT reference sequences. For a sequence to be retained, at least a six-nucleotide match to both a V gene segment and a J gene segment was required. Rearrangements were classified as productive when the CDR3 lacked stop codons and remained in frame with V and J, and all other rearrangements were classified as non-productive. CDR3 was defined by IMGT convention, running from the second conserved V-encoded cysteine to the conserved J-encoded phenylalanine. Sequences without an unambiguous match to a single V gene segment were excluded from the earlier analysis of 450 to 650 of the donors. An earlier analysis of several hundred of the donors called V segments functional above 56.7% productive rearrangements and segregating when the between-donor standard deviation exceeded 5%. A statistical classification framework was built to diagnose cytomegalovirus status from the catalog of TCR beta chain sequences. A later analysis assigned V and J genes by comparing TCR nucleotide sequences with IMGT/GENE-DB human TR gene sequences. Using the TCRdist pipeline, a later analysis assigned CDR3 sequences along with most-parsimonious VDJ recombination scenarios. In a later analysis, each TCR beta chain was defined by its CDR3 amino acid sequence together with its V-gene family, and reads lacking a unique V-gene family were excluded. In a later analysis, nearly 600 highly shared, low-generation-probability nucleotide sequences were removed to address suspected cross-contamination and a sequencing artifact. For each public chain, a later analysis derived a clonal expansion index from normalized ranks of inferred template counts within each repertoire. A later analysis computed generation probabilities with a VDJ recombination model fitted to out-of-frame rearrangements, and checked the results against IGoR. Hypergeometric tests were used in a later analysis to score TCR-TCR, TCR-HLA and TCR-CMV co-occurrence, with a repertoire-size bias correction applied to the TCR pairs. False discovery rates were estimated in a later analysis by permuting HLA or CMV assignments 20 times. In a later analysis, co-occurring TCRs were grouped using DBSCAN, with TCRdist sequence similarity added in when clustering inside HLA-allele-positive subsets. Repertoires with fewer than 30,000 or more than 120,000 public chains, plus five repertoires with anomalous nucleotide sharing, were excluded from co-occurrence clustering. TCRdb retrieved this table from immuneACCESS and kept in-frame rearrangements only. Not all clones are present; in checked studies, unresolved V genes account for under half, and no reason is known for the remainder. The DNA gave D and trimming, while V, J and clone size come from that table. The sample table holds under 200,000 clones. The ten largest clones add up to about 6.8% of the sample.

This entry belongs to a study of cytomegalovirus exposure and HLA in healthy donors (dated by TCRdb to about 2017). As for the study more broadly: According to an earlier analysis of 550 to 750 of the donors, about 180 million T cells yielded 117 million unique TCR beta sequences and less than 300 Gb of sequence data. Every discovery cohort repertoire had been produced on one sequencing platform. A later genetic analysis took genome-wide SNP genotypes for 398 of the 666 donors and used that subset as a discovery cohort. Donor age, sex, ethnicity and CMV serostatus were compiled together with the repertoire data. Among the roughly 410 genotyped donors, around 81% belonged to the genetic ancestry cluster associated with self-reported Caucasian donors. The T cell repertoires of several hundred subjects were profiled by immunosequencing and related to cytomegalovirus serostatus. In an earlier analysis of over 550 of the donors, high-throughput TCR beta sequencing was used to judge whether each TCR beta V gene segment behaved as functional or pseudogenic. The study aimed to test whether signatures of past pathogen exposure could be identified by cataloging public T cell receptors. Among about 370 genotyped donors of the cohort, an average of about 220,000 unique TCR beta nucleotide sequences was sequenced per donor, of which approximately 18% were non-productive. Roughly 5 DR-DQ haplotypes were handled as single units for association and clustering, since linkage in the cohort was strong. HLA typing covered class I and class II loci at four-digit resolution. Rather than drawing on any new phenotypic data, the later analysis identified candidate immune exposures from TCR beta sequences and the way those sequences occurred across donors. Typing coverage varied by locus: roughly 629-630 donors for A, B, C, DRB1 and DQB1; approximately 560 for DQA1; more than 600 for DPA1; under 490 for DPB1. To predict cytomegalovirus infection status, the study combined high-throughput TCR immunosequencing, statistical association of individual TCRs with disease status, and machine learning. Along with the approximately 700-subject first cohort, a separate validation cohort of over 90 different subjects was used. A later analysis re-examined previously published TCR beta repertoires from about 670 donors and added high-resolution HLA genotyping to investigate patterns of TCR occurrence. About 280 gigabases of sequencing data and around 80 million unique TCR sequences made up an early release that covered approximately 650 HLA-typed donors. On the study overall, not on this receptor specifically: The 87-base-pair reads could not distinguish some IMGT-functional V segments, including TRBV6-2 and TRBV6-3, so those segments were excluded. Because HLA typing was missing for some donors at each locus, association tests included only the typed subset. While some public TCRs were present in many individuals, most TCR sequences turned up only very rarely across donors. A few of the identified cytomegalovirus-associated TCR beta chains were confirmed in vitro to be specific for cytomegalovirus antigens. The only immune exposure information available for the cohort was CMV serostatus. The sequencing pipeline was judged likely to have produced a cluster of highly shared sequence variants as a technical artifact. In a later analysis, HLA-associated TCR beta chains showed more clonal expansion and lower generation probabilities than non-associated chains that were equally common. This cohort had only TCR beta chains sequenced, and the lack of alpha or paired-chain data limited which features could be detected. V-gene and J-gene trimming of TCR beta chains was associated with a missense DCLRE1C variant in a later genetic analysis, and the association was replicated in an independent cohort. In a later analysis, the rate of TCR association differed among HLA loci, with DRB1 alleles having the most associated TCRs and HLA-C alleles having the fewest. Roughly uniform sequencing depth across donors was assumed in presence/absence analyses, although this assumption may not hold. In an earlier analysis of 500 to 650 of the donors, most TCR beta V segments appeared in productive rearrangements about 90% or about 30% of the time, broadly matching IMGT annotations. Because counts were too low, about 18 rarely observed V segments, including chromosome 9 orphons, were excluded from the earlier analysis of several hundred of the donors. According to a later analysis, parvovirus B19, influenza, CMV and Epstein-Barr virus appeared linked to several top co-occurrence clusters. When HLA alleles, especially DR and DQ, strongly co-occurred, attributing TCR associations to individual alleles was difficult. Linkage disequilibrium might explain the correlated functional status among segregating V segments, but an unknown experimental factor could not be excluded. A further reported finding was that TCR beta sequences accurately predicted the HLA-A and HLA-B alleles for most subjects in the first cohort. A later analysis found that most CMV-associated TCR beta chains appeared HLA-restricted, with HLA associations seemingly driven largely by CMV exposure. In a later analysis, about 17,000 TCR beta sequences were associated with specific HLA alleles at a false discovery rate of 0.05. The authors suggested that the approach could potentially be extended to other disease states and immunological phenotypes. A later genetic analysis reported fewer N-insertions in productive TCRs among donors in an Asian-associated ancestry cluster than the roughly 620-donor mean. In the study, around 160 TCR beta chains were listed as associated with cytomegalovirus. Cytomegalovirus status was reported to be diagnosed by the classifier with high specificity and sensitivity in both the original and validation cohorts.

The cohort consisted of 600 or so healthy bone marrow donors. Cohort members were all nominally healthy when sampled, although unrecorded immune exposures were likely present. The donor was CMV seronegative and was included in the group of 352 seronegative cohort members. Each donor provided a peripheral blood sample, and peripheral blood mononuclear cells were used for TCR beta sequencing. Genomic DNA extraction from the blood cell samples was performed with the Qiagen DNeasy Blood Extraction Kit. Sequences were obtained from PBMCs. The rearranged segments are TRBV28 and TRBJ1-2; TRBD1 agrees with 11 junctional bases. The receptor comes from a young man in good health and CMV-seronegative. The CDR3 loop reads CASRGGQGDGYGYTF. Read as DNA, the sequence is TGTGCCAGCAGGGGGGGACAGGGGGATGGGTATGGCTACACCTTC.